This TCR beta chain was identified in a study of blood T cell repertoires in COVID-19. Measured with immunoSEQ multiplex PCR; TCRdb has only the in-frame clones, and not every one. The data contain approximately 200,000 clones, around 88% of them seen just once; the ten biggest clones take up around 8.6%. The CDR3 spans 14 residues. Germline CDR1 is KGHSH and CDR2 is LQKENI. The trim removed 2 bases at V and 7 bases at J, leaving 8 bases unmatched. Input material: PBMCs or T cells enriched from blood (not recorded which). The TCR originated in a woman aged 25-40 years who had recovered from COVID-19. The rearrangement joins TRBV18 to TRBJ2-7, with TRBD2 matching 7 bases. CDR3 sequence (DNA): TGTGCCAGCTCACCAAGGGCGGGAGAGAGAGAGCAGTACTTC. Translated, it gives CASSPRAGEREQYF.